Listed below are T cell receptor beta chains from one sample, sequenced in a study of PD-1 blockade in classical Hodgkin lymphoma. Clones were read by immunoSEQ multiplex PCR, and TCRdb kept only the in-frame ones, dropping some. The table includes roughly 11,000 clones, 70% to 90% detected once. Material: CD8+ T cells from blood, obtained before the fourth cycle of nivolumab. The receptors come from a human donor with classical Hodgkin lymphoma. The donor label of this sample is uncertain. Each CDR3 is given with its conserved first and last residue. A D gene is named only where the DNA matches it firmly. Only part of the rows carry a size: once, few, many, or a class if the clone is expanded.

V: TRBV13; D: NA; J: TRBJ2-7; size: NA; CDR3: CASSLQHEQYF; DNA: TGTGCCAGCAGCCTCCAACACGAGCAGTACTTC
V: TRBV27; D: TRBD2; J: TRBJ2-3; size: NA; CDR3: CASSPMETSEPDTQYF; DNA: TGTGCCAGCAGTCCGATGGAGACTAGCGAGCCAGATACGCAGTATTTT
V: TRBV19; D: NA; J: TRBJ2-5; size: NA; CDR3: CASSIVFQETQYF; DNA: TGTGCCAGTAGTATCGTCTTCCAAGAGACCCAGTACTTC
V: TRBV30; D: NA; J: TRBJ2-7; size: once; CDR3: CAWSWQGGAYEQYF; DNA: TGTGCCTGGAGTTGGCAGGGAGGTGCCTACGAGCAGTACTTC
V: TRBV19; D: TRBD1; J: TRBJ2-7; size: NA; CDR3: CASSTGTVSYEQYF; DNA: TGTGCCAGTAGTACCGGGACAGTCTCCTACGAGCAGTACTTC
V: TRBV5-1; D: NA; J: TRBJ2-1; size: NA; CDR3: CASSLAGSTKGYNEQFF; DNA: TGCGCCAGCAGCTTGGCCGGGTCCACAAAGGGATATAATGAGCAGTTCTTC
V: TRBV5-4; D: NA; J: TRBJ1-2; size: NA; CDR3: CASSLGGGAASRQYGYTF; DNA: TGTGCCAGCAGCCTTGGCGGGGGGGCGGCTAGCAGACAGTATGGCTACACCTTC
V: TRBV7-6; D: NA; J: TRBJ1-1; size: NA; CDR3: CASSLGGGGTEAFF; DNA: TGTGCCAGCAGCTTAGGAGGGGGGGGGACTGAAGCTTTCTTT
V: TRBV5-5; D: TRBD1; J: TRBJ2-7; size: few; CDR3: CASSLAGQGVTYEQYF; DNA: TGTGCCAGCAGCTTGGCCGGACAGGGGGTCACCTACGAGCAGTACTTC
V: TRBV5-4; D: TRBD2; J: TRBJ2-1; size: NA; CDR3: CASSVLAAGSSYNEQFF; DNA: TGTGCCAGCAGCGTACTAGCGGCAGGGAGCTCCTACAATGAGCAGTTCTTC
V: TRBV7-2; D: TRBD2; J: TRBJ2-1; size: NA; CDR3: CASSLLAGVYNEQFF; DNA: TGTGCCAGCAGCTTACTAGCGGGAGTATACAATGAGCAGTTCTTC
V: TRBV5-5; D: NA; J: TRBJ1-1; size: NA; CDR3: CASSLALGTKTEAFF; DNA: TGTGCCAGCAGCTTGGCCCTGGGGACGAAGACTGAAGCTTTCTTT
V: TRBV4-2; D: NA; J: TRBJ2-3; size: NA; CDR3: CASSQDLAVGDTQYF; DNA: TGTGCCAGCAGCCAAGATCTGGCCGTGGGAGATACGCAGTATTTT
V: TRBV30; D: NA; J: TRBJ2-5; size: NA; CDR3: CAWSPLGVGWETQYF; DNA: TGTGCCTGGAGCCCACTCGGGGTTGGGTGGGAGACCCAGTACTTC
V: TRBV27; D: NA; J: TRBJ2-7; size: NA; CDR3: CASSPVRPPPSYEQYF; DNA: TGTGCCAGCAGTCCCGTCCGGCCGCCTCCCTCCTACGAGCAGTACTTC
V: TRBV6-6; D: TRBD1; J: TRBJ2-3; size: NA; CDR3: CASSPLGQQKDTQYF; DNA: TGTGCCAGCAGTCCGTTGGGACAGCAAAAAGATACGCAGTATTTT
V: TRBV13; D: NA; J: TRBJ1-4; size: once; CDR3: CASSARGWEKLFF; DNA: TGTGCCAGCAGCGCCAGGGGCTGGGAAAAACTGTTTTTT
V: TRBV7-9; D: TRBD1; J: TRBJ2-5; size: NA; CDR3: CASSALGTGDEQYF; DNA: TGTGCCAGCAGCGCCCTCGGGACAGGGGATGAGCAGTACTTC
V: TRBV27; D: TRBD2; J: TRBJ2-1; size: NA; CDR3: CASSLLGLAGSNEQFF; DNA: TGTGCCAGCAGTTTATTGGGACTAGCGGGATCCAATGAGCAGTTCTTC
V: TRBV5-4; D: TRBD2; J: TRBJ2-7; size: few; CDR3: CASSFTLAGGGEQYF; DNA: TGTGCCAGCAGCTTCACACTAGCGGGAGGAGGGGAGCAGTACTTC
V: TRBV5-8; D: NA; J: TRBJ1-2; size: once; CDR3: CASSLVRGASYGYTF; DNA: TGTGCCAGCAGCTTGGTTCGGGGGGCGAGCTATGGCTACACCTTC
V: TRBV19; D: TRBD2; J: TRBJ2-2; size: NA; CDR3: CASSPLGAGERSTGELFF; DNA: TGTGCCAGTAGTCCGTTAGGGGCGGGAGAAAGGAGCACCGGGGAGCTGTTTTTT
V: TRBV5-5; D: NA; J: TRBJ2-1; size: NA; CDR3: CASSLDQINEQFF; DNA: TGTGCCAGCAGCTTGGACCAGATCAATGAGCAGTTCTTC
V: TRBV6-6; D: NA; J: TRBJ2-1; size: NA; CDR3: CASSDVGAASGNEQFF; DNA: TGTGCCAGCAGCGACGTAGGGGCGGCTTCTGGCAATGAGCAGTTCTTC
V: TRBV6-5; D: NA; J: TRBJ2-7; size: NA; CDR3: CASSPGVAEQYF; DNA: TGTGCCAGCAGCCCGGGGGTAGCCGAGCAGTACTTC
V: TRBV4-1; D: NA; J: TRBJ1-2; size: NA; CDR3: CASSQESGRNYGYTF; DNA: TGCGCCAGCAGCCAAGAGAGCGGGCGGAACTATGGCTACACCTTC
V: TRBV7-6; D: TRBD1; J: TRBJ2-7; size: few; CDR3: CASSLQGAYEQYF; DNA: TGTGCCAGCAGCCTACAGGGGGCCTACGAGCAGTACTTC
V: TRBV4-1; D: TRBD2; J: TRBJ2-1; size: NA; CDR3: CASSQVAGTYNEQFF; DNA: TGCGCCAGCAGCCAAGTAGCGGGGACCTACAATGAGCAGTTCTTC
V: TRBV21-1; D: NA; J: TRBJ1-2; size: NA; CDR3: CASSPTGKDYGYTF; DNA: TGTGCCAGCAGCCCGACGGGTAAGGACTATGGCTACACCTTC
V: TRBV10-1; D: NA; J: TRBJ1-2; size: few; CDR3: CASSESIAYGYTF; DNA: TGCGCCAGCAGTGAGTCGATTGCCTATGGCTACACCTTC
V: TRBV30; D: NA; J: TRBJ2-3; size: NA; CDR3: CAWSHPLADSTDTQYF; DNA: TGTGCCTGGAGCCACCCCTTAGCGGATAGCACAGATACGCAGTATTTT
V: TRBV7-2; D: TRBD2; J: TRBJ2-5; size: NA; CDR3: CASSLAGGRGETQYF; DNA: TGTGCCAGCAGCTTAGCAGGCGGGAGAGGAGAGACCCAGTACTTC
V: TRBV2; D: TRBD2; J: TRBJ2-5; size: NA; CDR3: CASSYLAGGTKETQYF; DNA: TGTGCCAGCAGTTACCTAGCGGGAGGCACAAAAGAGACCCAGTACTTC
V: TRBV6-8; D: TRBD2; J: TRBJ2-5; size: NA; CDR3: CASSSKGLAGGRETQYF; DNA: TGTGCCAGCAGTTCCAAGGGACTAGCGGGAGGGCGGGAGACCCAGTACTTC
V: TRBV29-1; D: NA; J: TRBJ2-7; size: NA; CDR3: CSVVGSSYEQYF; DNA: TGCAGCGTCGTGGGCTCTTCCTACGAGCAGTACTTC
V: TRBV30; D: NA; J: TRBJ2-2; size: few; CDR3: CAWSYFRVGAGELFF; DNA: TGTGCCTGGAGTTATTTCAGGGTAGGGGCCGGGGAGCTGTTTTTT
V: TRBV4-2; D: NA; J: TRBJ1-3; size: few; CDR3: CASSQATSPSGNTIYF; DNA: TGTGCCAGCAGCCAAGCGACCAGCCCCTCTGGAAACACCATATATTTT
V: TRBV4-3; D: TRBD2; J: TRBJ2-3; size: NA; CDR3: CASSQEVAGVNTDTQYF; DNA: TGCGCCAGCAGCCAAGAAGTAGCGGGAGTTAACACAGATACGCAGTATTTT
V: TRBV18; D: TRBD2; J: TRBJ2-3; size: NA; CDR3: CASSRTSGRMPDTQYF; DNA: TGTGCCAGCTCACGGACTAGCGGGAGAATGCCAGATACGCAGTATTTT
V: TRBV30; D: NA; J: TRBJ2-7; size: NA; CDR3: CAWSDSYEQYF; DNA: TGTGCCTGGAGTGACTCCTACGAGCAGTACTTC
V: TRBV5-6; D: NA; J: TRBJ2-2; size: NA; CDR3: CASAGTTNTGELFF; DNA: TGTGCCAGTGCGGGGACAACCAACACCGGGGAGCTGTTTTTT
V: TRBV2; D: NA; J: TRBJ1-4; size: NA; CDR3: CASTGEREKLFF; DNA: TGTGCCAGCACAGGGGAGAGGGAAAAACTGTTTTTT
V: TRBV6-5; D: NA; J: TRBJ2-5; size: once; CDR3: CASSSRDQQQETQYF; DNA: TGTGCCAGCAGTTCGCGGGACCAACAACAAGAGACCCAGTACTTC
V: TRBV4-3; D: TRBD1; J: TRBJ1-3; size: NA; CDR3: CASSQATDREYGNTIYF; DNA: TGCGCCAGCAGCCAAGCTACTGACAGGGAGTACGGAAACACCATATATTTT
V: TRBV7-7; D: NA; J: TRBJ2-7; size: NA; CDR3: CASSSTGLREQYF; DNA: TGTGCTAGCAGCTCCACAGGGTTGCGGGAGCAGTACTTC
V: TRBV5-4; D: TRBD2; J: TRBJ2-7; size: NA; CDR3: CASSLIAGDPEQYF; DNA: TGTGCCAGCAGCTTGATAGCGGGAGACCCCGAGCAGTACTTC
V: TRBV27; D: TRBD1; J: TRBJ1-5; size: NA; CDR3: CASSLSPTGGGVQPQHF; DNA: TGTGCCAGCAGTTTATCCCCGACAGGGGGAGGTGTTCAGCCCCAGCATTTT
V: TRBV6-1; D: TRBD1; J: TRBJ2-7; size: once; CDR3: CASSARGPYEQYF; DNA: TGTGCCAGCAGTGCCAGGGGGCCCTACGAGCAGTACTTC
V: TRBV28; D: NA; J: TRBJ2-1; size: NA; CDR3: CASCLGGPTNNEQFF; DNA: TGTGCCAGCTGCCTTGGGGGGCCAACAAACAATGAGCAGTTCTTC
V: TRBV28; D: NA; J: TRBJ2-7; size: NA; CDR3: CASMVGGTEQYF; DNA: TGTGCCAGCATGGTAGGCGGGACCGAGCAGTACTTC
V: TRBV15; D: TRBD2; J: TRBJ2-5; size: NA; CDR3: CATSPPAGGLAAETQYF; DNA: TGTGCCACCAGCCCACCGGCGGGGGGACTAGCCGCGGAGACCCAGTACTTC
V: TRBV5-5; D: TRBD2; J: TRBJ2-7; size: once; CDR3: CASSASGTVPYEQYF; DNA: TGTGCCAGCAGCGCAAGCGGGACGGTCCCCTACGAGCAGTACTTC
V: TRBV6-5; D: NA; J: TRBJ2-7; size: once; CDR3: CASSYSDAGSYEQYF; DNA: TGTGCCAGCAGTTACTCGGATGCGGGGAGCTACGAGCAGTACTTC